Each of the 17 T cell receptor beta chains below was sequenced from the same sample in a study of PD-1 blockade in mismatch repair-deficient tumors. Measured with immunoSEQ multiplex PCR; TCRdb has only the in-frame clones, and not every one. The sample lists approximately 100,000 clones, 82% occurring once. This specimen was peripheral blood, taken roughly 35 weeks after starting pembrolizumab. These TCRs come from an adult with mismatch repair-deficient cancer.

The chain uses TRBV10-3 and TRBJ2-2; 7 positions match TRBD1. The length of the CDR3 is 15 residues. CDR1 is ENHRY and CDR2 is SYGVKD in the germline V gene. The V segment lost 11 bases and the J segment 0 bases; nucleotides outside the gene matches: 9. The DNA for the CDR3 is TGTGCCGCCAGGTCCGGGACAGCGAACACCGGGGAGCTGTTTTTT. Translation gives CAARSGTANTGELFF.

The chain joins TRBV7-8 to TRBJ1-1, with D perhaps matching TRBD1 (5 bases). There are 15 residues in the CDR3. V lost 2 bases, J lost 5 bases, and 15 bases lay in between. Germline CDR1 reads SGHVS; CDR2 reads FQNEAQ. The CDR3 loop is CASSLRRGVETEAFF. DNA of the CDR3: TGTGCCAGCAGCTTAAGGAGGGGTGTAGAGACTGAAGCTTTCTTT.

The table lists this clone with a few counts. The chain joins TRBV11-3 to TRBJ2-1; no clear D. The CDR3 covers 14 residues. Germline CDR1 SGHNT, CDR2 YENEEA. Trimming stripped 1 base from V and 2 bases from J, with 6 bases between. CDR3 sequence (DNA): TGTGCCAGCAGCTTAGGGCAAACCTACAATGAGCAGTTCTTC. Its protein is CASSLGQTYNEQFF. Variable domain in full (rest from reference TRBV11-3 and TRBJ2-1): EAGVVQSPRYKIIEKKQPVAFWCNPISGHNTLYWYLQNLGQGPELLIRYENEEAVDDSQLPKDRFSAERLKGVDSTLKIQPAELGDSAVYLCASSLGQTYNEQFFGPGTRLTVL.

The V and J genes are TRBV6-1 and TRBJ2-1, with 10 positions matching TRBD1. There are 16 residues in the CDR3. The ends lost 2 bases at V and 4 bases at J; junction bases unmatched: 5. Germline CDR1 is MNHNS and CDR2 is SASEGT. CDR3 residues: CASSEYGTGVYNEQFF. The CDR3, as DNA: TGTGCCAGCAGTGAATACGGGACAGGGGTTTACAATGAGCAGTTCTTC.

CDR3 loop: CAWRMDHYGYTF. Written as DNA, the CDR3 is TGTGCCTGGAGAATGGACCACTATGGCTACACCTTC. J is TRBJ1-2 and V is TRBV30; no clear D. The CDR3 runs to 12 residues. Trimming removed 3 bases from V and 3 bases from J, with 8 bases in between. The germline V gene encodes CDR1 GTSNPN and CDR2 SVGIG (reference sequence). The full variable domain, its missing parts supplied by reference TRBV30 and TRBJ1-2, is SQTIHQWPATLVQPVGSPLSLECTVEGTSNPNLYWYRQAAGRGLQLLFYSVGIGQISSEVPQNLSASRPQDRQFILSSKKLLLSDSGFYLCAWRMDHYGYTFGSGTRLTVV.

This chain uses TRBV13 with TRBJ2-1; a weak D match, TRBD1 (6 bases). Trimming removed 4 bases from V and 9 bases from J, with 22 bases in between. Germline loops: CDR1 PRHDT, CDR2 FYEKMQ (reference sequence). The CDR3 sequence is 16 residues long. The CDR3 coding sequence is TGTGCCAGCAGCTCTCCGACCACTAGGGGGATGAGTGAGCAGTTCTTC. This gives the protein CASSSPTTRGMSEQFF.

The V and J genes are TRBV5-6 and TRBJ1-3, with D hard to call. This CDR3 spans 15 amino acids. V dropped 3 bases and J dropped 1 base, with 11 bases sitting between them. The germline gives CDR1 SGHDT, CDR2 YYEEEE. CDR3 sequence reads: CASSSKARSGNTIYF. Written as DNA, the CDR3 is TGTGCCAGCAGCTCGAAAGCGCGGTCTGGAAACACCATATATTTT. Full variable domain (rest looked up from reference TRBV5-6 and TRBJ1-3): DAGVTQSPTHLIKTRGQQVTLRCSPKSGHDTVSWYQQALGQGPQFIFQYYEEEERQRGNFPDRFSGHQFPNYSSELNVNALLLGDSALYLCASSSKARSGNTIYFGEGSWLTVV.

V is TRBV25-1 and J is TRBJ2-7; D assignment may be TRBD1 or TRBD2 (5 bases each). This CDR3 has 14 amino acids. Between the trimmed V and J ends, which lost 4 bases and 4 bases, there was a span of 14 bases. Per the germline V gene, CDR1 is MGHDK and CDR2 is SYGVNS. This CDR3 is CASSGGTGPYEQYF. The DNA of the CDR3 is TGTGCCAGCAGTGGGGGGACGGGTCCTTACGAGCAGTACTTC.

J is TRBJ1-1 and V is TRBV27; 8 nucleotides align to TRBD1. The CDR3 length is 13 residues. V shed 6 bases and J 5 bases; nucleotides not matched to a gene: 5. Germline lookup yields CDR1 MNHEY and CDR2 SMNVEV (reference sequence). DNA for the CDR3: TGTGCCAGCAGGACAGGGGTGGGGACTGAAGCTTTCTTT. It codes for CASRTGVGTEAFF.

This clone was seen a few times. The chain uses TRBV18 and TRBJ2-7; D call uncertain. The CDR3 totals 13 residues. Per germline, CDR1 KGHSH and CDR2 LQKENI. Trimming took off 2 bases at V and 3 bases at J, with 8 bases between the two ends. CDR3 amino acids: CASSPSAVYEQYF. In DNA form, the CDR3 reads TGTGCCAGCTCACCATCGGCAGTCTACGAGCAGTACTTC.

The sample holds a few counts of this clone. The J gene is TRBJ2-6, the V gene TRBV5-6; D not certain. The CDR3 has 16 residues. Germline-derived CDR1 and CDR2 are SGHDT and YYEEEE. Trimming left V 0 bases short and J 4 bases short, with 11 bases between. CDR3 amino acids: CASSLVDPSGANVLTF. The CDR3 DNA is TGTGCCAGCAGCTTGGTCGACCCCTCCGGGGCCAACGTCCTGACTTTC.

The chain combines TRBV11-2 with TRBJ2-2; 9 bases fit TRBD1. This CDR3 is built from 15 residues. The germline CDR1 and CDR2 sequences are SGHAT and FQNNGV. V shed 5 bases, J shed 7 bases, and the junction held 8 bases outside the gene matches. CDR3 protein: CASSHTGGTDGELFF. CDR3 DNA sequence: TGTGCCAGCAGCCATACAGGGGGCACTGACGGGGAGCTGTTTTTT.

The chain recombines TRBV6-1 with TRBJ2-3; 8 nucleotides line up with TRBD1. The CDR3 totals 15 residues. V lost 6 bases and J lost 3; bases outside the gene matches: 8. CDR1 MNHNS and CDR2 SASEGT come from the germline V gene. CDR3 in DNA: TGTGCCAGCAGAGCCTCGGGACAGGTTACAGATACGCAGTATTTT. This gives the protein CASRASGQVTDTQYF.

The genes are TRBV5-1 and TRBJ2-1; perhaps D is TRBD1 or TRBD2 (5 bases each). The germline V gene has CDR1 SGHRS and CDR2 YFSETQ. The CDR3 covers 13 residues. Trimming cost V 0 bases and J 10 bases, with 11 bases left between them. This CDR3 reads CASSLGDPKEQFF. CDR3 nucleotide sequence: TGCGCCAGCAGCTTGGGGGACCCCAAGGAGCAGTTCTTC.

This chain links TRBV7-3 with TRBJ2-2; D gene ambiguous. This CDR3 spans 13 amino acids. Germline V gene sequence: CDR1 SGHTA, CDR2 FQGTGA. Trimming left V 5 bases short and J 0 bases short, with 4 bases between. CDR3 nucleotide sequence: TGTGCCAGCAGCGTCTCGAACACCGGGGAGCTGTTTTTT. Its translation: CASSVSNTGELFF.

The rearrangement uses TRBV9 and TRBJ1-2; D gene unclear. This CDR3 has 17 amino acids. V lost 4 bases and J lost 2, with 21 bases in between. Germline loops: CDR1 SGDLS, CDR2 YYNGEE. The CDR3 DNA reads TGTGCCAGCAGCCGTGGCGGCAAGCCGACTATAAACTATGGCTACACCTTC. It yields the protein CASSRGGKPTINYGYTF.

CDR3 sequence: CSASQNYEQYF. CDR3 in DNA: TGCAGTGCCTCACAAAACTACGAGCAGTACTTC. This rearrangement joins TRBV20-1 to TRBJ2-7; D unclear. The CDR3 is 11 residues long. Looked up from germline, CDR1 is DFQATT and CDR2 is SNEGSKA (reference sequence). V was pared by 6 bases and J by 3 bases, with 9 bases between.